This TCR beta chain stems from a study of T-cell memory formation after mild COVID-19. Study as a whole: The study found TCR clusters largely donor specific. General study points: Some responding clones appeared in pre-infection memory, suggesting cross-reactive memory joined. Contracting CD4+ clones sat mainly in CM and EM; CD8+ in EMRA.

CDR3 length: 14 amino acids. Trimming removed 2 bases at V and 8 bases at J, with 15 bases between. CDR1 and CDR2 from the germline V gene are KGHSH and LQKENI. 5'RACE with constant-segment primers yielded barcoded, UMI-tagged TCR alpha and TCR beta cDNA libraries. TCRdb redid the calling of the 5' RACE reads with MiXCR, one entry per CDR3 protein. The repertoire holds a few hundred thousand distinct CDR3 sequences, under 25% seen once, with 12% in the top ten. Of note for this clonotype: What it recognizes is unknown.

This TCR came from an adult woman who had mild COVID-19 (a few samples of this study predate the infection). Cell type and time point are not known. The V and J genes are TRBV18 and TRBJ1-1; D is perhaps TRBD1 (5 bases). The specimen was PBMCs or a T cell subset sorted from them (not recorded which). The CDR3 bases are TGTGCCAGCTCACCAAGGGGTGCCCGTAGCGAAGCTTTCTTT. Its translation is CASSPRGARSEAFF.